This T cell receptor (beta chain) stems from a study of blood T cells in healthy people across ages. A J-beta primer mix and a sample-barcoded 5' primer were used in a second PCR of about 7 to 12 cycles. One entry per CDR3 protein, called by TCRdb with MiXCR from the 5' RACE reads. The top ten clones hold under 8% of a sample with 1.2 million to 1.5 million distinct CDR3 sequences, approximately 40% of them seen once. The CDR3 is 13 amino acids. The germline CDR1 and CDR2 sequences are SNHLY and FYNNEI. Isolation recovered at least 7 million PBMCs from every sample. Total RNA was extracted at no less than 6 micrograms per sample. General study findings and limits: Older individuals had lower TCR beta diversity per million T cells (the decline was roughly linear). Naive T cell percentage by flow cytometry tracked strongly with beta diversity.

This clonotype turned up a few times. The antigen is unknown. This TCR was recovered from a woman aged 18-29 years in good health. The sequencing sample was made of blood. The V and J genes are TRBV2 and TRBJ1-2, with TRBD1 matching over 7 bases. This chain's CDR3 is CAQQRQGDYGYTF. In DNA form, the CDR3 reads TGTGCTCAGCAACGACAGGGAGACTATGGCTACACCTTC.